This T cell receptor beta chain appears in the sequencing data of a study of beta chain features in type 1 diabetes. Study-wide results and caveats: Compared to healthy donors, patients appeared to have naive, central memory and Treg TCRB repertoires that were more alike. Reads derived from cDNA could over-represent cells showing high TCR expression. The VDJ junctions of type 1 diabetes patients carried fewer insertions and more deletions. Patients with Type 1 diabetes showed moderately but significantly shorter TCRB CDR3s in all four CD4+ subsets.

Sequencing targeted expressed TCRB transcripts, as all isolated RNA had been reverse transcribed. The repertoire was sequenced with immunoSEQ multiplex PCR; TCRdb's copy has only in-frame clones and lacks some. The sample includes 95,000 to 150,000 clones, 16% seen only once; the top ten take 2% to 3%. With regard to this clone: What it recognizes is unknown.

Cell sorting via CD45RO/CCR7/CD25/CD127/CD95/CD27 was performed to obtain CD4+ naive, central memory, regulatory and stem cell-like memory cells. The ends lost 2 bases at V and 7 bases at J; junction bases unmatched: 7. There are 16 residues in the CDR3. Germline CDR1 ENHRY, CDR2 SYGVKD. The chain recombines TRBV10-3 with TRBJ1-4, with 10 bases that match TRBD1. The sequenced sample consisted of central memory CD4+ T cells from blood. The receptor's source is a man aged 30 to 39 with type 1 diabetes. The CDR3 loop reads CAISEIGQGVVEKLFF. The CDR3 coding sequence is TGTGCCATCAGTGAGATCGGACAGGGGGTGGTTGAAAAACTGTTTTTT.